These 13 T cell receptor beta chains were all obtained from the same sample, sequenced in a study of beta chain features in type 1 diabetes (dated by TCRdb to the late 2010s). The library was prepared using the immunoSEQ multiplex PCR assay. The entire isolated RNA was reverse transcribed using the High Capacity cDNA Reverse Transcription Kit, and thus expressed TCRB transcripts were sequenced. Sourced from immuneACCESS, this table was stored by TCRdb with only in-frame sequences that have V and J called. A share of the clones is absent; for the studies checked, an unresolved V gene accounts for under half, and the remainder has no known explanation. The sample table holds some 270,000 clones, of which 11% were seen once. About 0.018% of the sample is held by the ten biggest clonotypes. Antigens for these TCRs are unknown. What the research found in general, with its limitations: A moderate but significant shortening of TCRB CDR3 length was observed in type 1 diabetes patients in all four CD4+ subsets.

Specimen: naive CD4+ T cells from blood. Sample cell subset or site, as interpreted from the label and publication: true naive CD4+ T cells. All receptors come from a man aged 30 to 45 with type 1 diabetes.

J is TRBJ1-2 and V is TRBV6-4, with a tentative D call TRBD1 (6 bases). V lost 0 bases to trimming and J lost 7 bases, with 9 bases between them. CDR3 length equals 13 residues. The germline gives CDR1 MRHNA, CDR2 SNTAGT. CDR3 DNA: TGTGCCAGCAGTGACTCTACAGGGATTGGCTACACCTTC. It specifies CASSDSTGIGYTF.

This clone turned up a few times. The gene calls are TRBV12-5 and TRBJ1-2; 7 positions agree with TRBD1. The CDR3 has 14 residues. Germline CDR1 reads LGHNT; CDR2 reads FRNRAP. With V trimmed by 4 bases and J by 4 bases, 6 bases remained unmatched. The CDR3 coding sequence is TGTGCTAGTGGTTGGCAACAGGGGTTCTATGGCTACACCTTC. Protein product: CASGWQQGFYGYTF.

V is TRBV15 and J is TRBJ2-1; a weak D match, TRBD1 (6 bases). CDR3 length: 17 amino acids. The ends were cut back, 0 bases at V and 9 bases at J, with 21 bases in the middle. Per the germline V gene, CDR1 is LNHNV and CDR2 is YYDKDF (reference sequence). The CDR3 coding sequence is TGTGCCACCAGCAGAGATCCGTTCAGGGGCCAAGAGAGTGAGCAGTTCTTC. This translates into CATSRDPFRGQESEQFF.

This chain uses TRBV7-3 with TRBJ2-3; tentative D call: TRBD2 (5 bases). The V and J ends lost 3 bases and 0 bases respectively, with 7 bases between them. This CDR3 has 14 amino acids. Germline V gene sequence: CDR1 SGHTA, CDR2 FQGTGA. The DNA for the CDR3 is TGTGCCAGCAGCTTTAGCGTGAGCACAGATACGCAGTATTTT. It is translated as CASSFSVSTDTQYF. The full variable domain, with the rest looked up from reference TRBV7-3 and TRBJ2-3, is GAGVSQTPSNKVTEKGKYVELRCDPISGHTALYWYRQSLGQGPEFLIYFQGTGAADDSGLPNDRFFAVRPEGSVSTLKIQRTERGDSAVYLCASSFSVSTDTQYFGPGTRLTVL.

Only a few counts were recorded for this clone. This chain uses TRBV2 with TRBJ1-2; 8 nucleotides align to TRBD1. The CDR3 extends over 13 amino acids. Germline V gene sequence: CDR1 SNHLY, CDR2 FYNNEI. The V segment lost 6 bases and the J segment 8 bases; nucleotides outside the gene matches: 8. As DNA, the CDR3 is TGTGCCAGCAGGGGAGGACAGGGAGGCGGCTACACCTTC. It codes for CASRGGQGGGYTF.

This clone was seen more than once but under ten times. This chain links TRBV4-1 with TRBJ2-4, with TRBD2 as a possible D gene (6 bases). CDR1 is MGHRA and CDR2 is YSYEKL in the germline V gene. This CDR3 contains 17 residues. Trimming took off 0 bases at V and 0 bases at J, with 12 bases between the two ends. The CDR3: CASSQDRLELAKNIQYF. As DNA, the CDR3 is TGCGCCAGCAGCCAAGATAGACTAGAACTAGCCAAAAACATTCAGTACTTC.

J is TRBJ2-1 and V is TRBV6-1; 8 bases are shared with TRBD2. Trimming took 8 bases from V and 8 from J; bases not matched to a gene: 11. Germline V CDR1 and CDR2: MNHNS, SASEGT. The CDR3 spans 14 residues. CDR3 region: CASRFGGAGDEQFF. The CDR3 bases are TGTGCCAGCCGGTTCGGGGGAGCGGGGGATGAGCAGTTCTTC.

The V gene is TRBV6-6, the J gene TRBJ2-7; 8 bases align to TRBD1. Looked up from germline, CDR1 is MNHNY and CDR2 is SVGAGI (reference sequence). CDR3 length: 15 residues. Trimming at V came to 4 bases and at J to 0 bases, leaving 5 bases not matched to a gene. The CDR3 spells CASSSPQGASYEQYF. CDR3 DNA: TGTGCCAGCAGTTCGCCCCAGGGGGCCTCCTACGAGCAGTACTTC.

Concerning this clone: In the same sample, other DNA sequences code for this CDR3. This chain connects TRBV7-3 to TRBJ2-1, with D possibly being TRBD2 (5 bases). CDR3 length equals 11 residues. V dropped 2 bases and J dropped 9 bases, with 5 bases sitting between them. Per germline, CDR1 SGHTA and CDR2 FQGTGA. The CDR3 DNA is TGTGCCAGCAGCTTAGGAGGTGAGCAGTTCTTC. Amino acid sequence: CASSLGGEQFF.

Here the CDR3 DNA reads TGTGCCAGCAGTTACTCCAGCCAGGGTGGGTCTGAAGCTTTCTTT. This translates into CASSYSSQGGSEAFF. The chain joins TRBV6-5 to TRBJ1-1, with D possibly matching TRBD1 (5 bases). CDR1 is MNHEY and CDR2 is SVGAGI in the germline V gene. CDR3 length equals 15 residues. The germline V and J ends were trimmed by 0 bases and 6 bases, with 14 bases remaining between them.

The genes are TRBV7-9 and TRBJ2-3; 11 bases fit TRBD2. V trimming: 3 bases; J trimming: 1 base; junction bases outside the gene matches: 12. The V gene's germline CDR1 is SEHNR and CDR2 FQNEAQ (reference sequence). This CDR3 comprises 19 residues. The CDR3 protein is CASSFWSLAGGLRTDTQYF. The CDR3 nucleotides are TGTGCCAGCAGCTTTTGGTCGCTAGCGGGGGGCCTGCGCACAGATACGCAGTATTTT.

The chain couples TRBV29-1 to TRBJ2-3; tentative D call: TRBD2 (5 bases). Germline values: CDR1 SQVTM, CDR2 ANQGSEA. The CDR3 has 15 amino acids. The V end lost 6 bases, the J end lost 3 bases, and 19 bases lay between the germline ends. CDR3: CSVRPTSLRTDTQYF. The CDR3 nucleotides are TGCAGCGTCCGCCCTACTAGTTTAAGGACAGATACGCAGTATTTT.

A few counts support this clone. The sample carries other DNA sequences with the same CDR3. V and J are TRBV7-9 and TRBJ2-5; 12 bases align to TRBD2. V lost 5 bases and J lost 4; bases outside the gene matches: 2. This CDR3 has 14 residues. Germline CDR1 reads SEHNR; CDR2 reads FQNEAQ (reference sequence). CDR3 DNA: TGTGCCAGCAGCCCGACTAGCGGGGGAGAGACCCAGTACTTC. It encodes CASSPTSGGETQYF.